These T cell receptor beta chains were read from a single sample in a study of radiation and T cells in renal cell carcinoma. TCRdb's copy holds only in-frame clones and misses some; the assay was immunoSEQ multiplex PCR. The table records around 100,000 clones, 75% to 85% of them present only once. The sequences come from blood, collected from a patient whose treatment included radiotherapy and nephrectomy. Source of these receptors: a man aged 55 to 70 with renal cell carcinoma. The CDR3 runs from the conserved cysteine through the conserved F or W. Each record gives: J gene, clone size, V gene, D gene, CDR3 protein, CDR3 DNA. A D gene is named only where the DNA matches it firmly. Rows may omit the clone size; those that give it use once, few, many or a size class.

j_call: TRBJ2-7; clone_size: NA; v_call: TRBV5-5; d_call: NA; cdr3_aa: CASSRRTVYEQYF; cdr3_nt: TGTGCCAGCAGCAGACGGACAGTCTACGAGCAGTACTTC
j_call: TRBJ2-3; clone_size: NA; v_call: TRBV6-1; d_call: TRBD2; cdr3_aa: CASSGRLRSGTTDTQYF; cdr3_nt: TGTGCCAGCAGTGGCCGCCTTCGTAGCGGGACCACAGATACGCAGTATTTT
j_call: TRBJ2-4; clone_size: NA; v_call: TRBV6-5; d_call: NA; cdr3_aa: CASSSDGSKNIQYF; cdr3_nt: TGTGCCAGCAGCTCAGACGGTTCCAAAAACATTCAGTACTTC
j_call: TRBJ2-7; clone_size: NA; v_call: TRBV29-1; d_call: NA; cdr3_aa: CSVQVGAEEQYF; cdr3_nt: TGCAGCGTCCAAGTGGGGGCGGAGGAGCAGTACTTC
j_call: TRBJ2-1; clone_size: NA; v_call: TRBV7-9; d_call: NA; cdr3_aa: CASSPLQGYNEQFF; cdr3_nt: TGTGCCAGCAGCCCGCTCCAGGGATACAATGAGCAGTTCTTC
j_call: TRBJ2-2; clone_size: few; v_call: TRBV6-1; d_call: TRBD2; cdr3_aa: CASNPTSGETGELFF; cdr3_nt: TGTGCCAGTAACCCAACTAGCGGCGAAACCGGGGAGCTGTTTTTT
j_call: TRBJ2-7; clone_size: NA; v_call: TRBV28; d_call: TRBD2; cdr3_aa: CASSFELERGTYEQYF; cdr3_nt: TGTGCCAGCAGTTTCGAGTTAGAGCGGGGGACCTACGAGCAGTACTTC
j_call: TRBJ2-2; clone_size: NA; v_call: TRBV7-8; d_call: TRBD1; cdr3_aa: CASSLVGQATTGELFF; cdr3_nt: TGTGCCAGCAGCTTAGTGGGACAGGCAACCACCGGGGAGCTGTTTTTT
j_call: TRBJ2-3; clone_size: NA; v_call: TRBV19; d_call: NA; cdr3_aa: CASSTTSTDTQYF; cdr3_nt: TGTGCCAGTAGCACTACTAGCACAGATACGCAGTATTTT
j_call: TRBJ1-3; clone_size: few; v_call: TRBV7-9; d_call: TRBD1; cdr3_aa: CASSPTGGDLRNSGNTIYF; cdr3_nt: TGTGCCAGCAGCCCCACAGGGGGGGATTTGAGGAATTCTGGAAACACCATATATTTT
j_call: TRBJ1-4; clone_size: once; v_call: TRBV19; d_call: TRBD1; cdr3_aa: CASSTGQGSEKLFF; cdr3_nt: TGTGCCAGTAGTACCGGACAGGGGAGTGAAAAACTGTTTTTT
j_call: TRBJ1-2; clone_size: NA; v_call: TRBV7-2; d_call: NA; cdr3_aa: CASSLEPGRGYTF; cdr3_nt: TGTGCCAGCAGCTTAGAACCAGGACGGGGCTACACCTTC
j_call: TRBJ2-7; clone_size: NA; v_call: TRBV27; d_call: NA; cdr3_aa: CASSFSRGYEQYF; cdr3_nt: TGTGCCAGCAGTTTTAGCAGGGGCTACGAGCAGTACTTC
j_call: TRBJ2-1; clone_size: NA; v_call: TRBV29-1; d_call: TRBD2; cdr3_aa: CSVKGLAGAPYNEQFF; cdr3_nt: TGCAGCGTTAAGGGACTAGCGGGAGCACCCTACAATGAGCAGTTCTTC
j_call: TRBJ2-7; clone_size: NA; v_call: TRBV6-6; d_call: TRBD2; cdr3_aa: CASSYGGRTYEQYF; cdr3_nt: TGTGCCAGCAGTTACGGCGGGAGGACCTACGAGCAGTACTTC
j_call: TRBJ2-5; clone_size: once; v_call: TRBV20-1; d_call: NA; cdr3_aa: CSLTEQETQYF; cdr3_nt: TGCAGCCTTACCGAGCAAGAGACCCAGTACTTC
j_call: TRBJ2-3; clone_size: NA; v_call: TRBV30; d_call: NA; cdr3_aa: CAWSGTTMTDTQYF; cdr3_nt: TGTGCCTGGAGCGGCACGACGATGACAGATACGCAGTATTTT
j_call: TRBJ1-2; clone_size: NA; v_call: TRBV7-9; d_call: NA; cdr3_aa: CALEGGYGYTF; cdr3_nt: TGTGCCTTGGAGGGGGGCTATGGCTACACCTTC
j_call: TRBJ2-7; clone_size: NA; v_call: TRBV18; d_call: NA; cdr3_aa: CASSPQGTGEQYF; cdr3_nt: TGTGCCAGCTCACCACAGGGGACGGGCGAGCAGTACTTC
j_call: TRBJ2-3; clone_size: NA; v_call: TRBV29-1; d_call: NA; cdr3_aa: CSVEDQERVPDTQYF; cdr3_nt: TGCAGCGTTGAAGATCAGGAGAGAGTTCCAGATACGCAGTATTTT
j_call: TRBJ2-3; clone_size: once; v_call: TRBV5-1; d_call: NA; cdr3_aa: CASIRTLGDTDTQYF; cdr3_nt: TGCGCCAGCATTCGTACGCTGGGGGACACAGATACGCAGTATTTT
j_call: TRBJ1-5; clone_size: NA; v_call: TRBV21-1; d_call: NA; cdr3_aa: CASTTPQHLPRSREEDQPQHF; cdr3_nt: TGTGCCAGCACCACACCCCAGCATTTACCTCGGTCCAGGGAGGAGGATCAGCCCCAGCATTTT
j_call: TRBJ1-1; clone_size: few; v_call: TRBV9; d_call: NA; cdr3_aa: CASSVGRGGAEAFF; cdr3_nt: TGTGCCAGCAGCGTAGGGAGGGGTGGAGCTGAAGCTTTCTTT
j_call: TRBJ1-5; clone_size: NA; v_call: TRBV11-3; d_call: TRBD1; cdr3_aa: CASSPNLPHQGAQPQHF; cdr3_nt: TGTGCCAGCAGCCCAAATCTCCCCCACCAGGGGGCCCAGCCCCAGCATTTT
j_call: TRBJ2-1; clone_size: NA; v_call: TRBV6-6; d_call: NA; cdr3_aa: CASSQEGNEQFF; cdr3_nt: TGTGCCAGCAGTCAGGAGGGGAATGAGCAGTTCTTC
j_call: TRBJ1-5; clone_size: NA; v_call: TRBV30; d_call: NA; cdr3_aa: CAWSVGIGNQPQHF; cdr3_nt: TGTGCCTGGAGTGTGGGAATAGGGAATCAGCCCCAGCATTTT
j_call: TRBJ2-1; clone_size: NA; v_call: TRBV19; d_call: NA; cdr3_aa: CASSMKGSFYNEQFF; cdr3_nt: TGTGCCAGTAGTATGAAAGGCAGTTTTTACAATGAGCAGTTCTTC
j_call: TRBJ2-2; clone_size: NA; v_call: TRBV7-9; d_call: NA; cdr3_aa: CASSGPLGTGELFF; cdr3_nt: TGTGCCAGCAGTGGGCCCTTGGGCACCGGGGAGCTGTTTTTT
j_call: TRBJ2-7; clone_size: NA; v_call: TRBV28; d_call: NA; cdr3_aa: CASSLASYEQYF; cdr3_nt: TGTGCCAGCAGTTTGGCCAGCTACGAGCAGTACTTC
j_call: TRBJ1-1; clone_size: NA; v_call: TRBV6-5; d_call: NA; cdr3_aa: CASCTLTGRNTEAFF; cdr3_nt: TGTGCCAGCTGTACCTTAACAGGTCGCAACACTGAAGCTTTCTTT
j_call: TRBJ1-1; clone_size: NA; v_call: TRBV6-6; d_call: TRBD1; cdr3_aa: CASRGNRGKDTEAFF; cdr3_nt: TGTGCCAGCCGGGGGAACAGGGGAAAAGACACTGAAGCTTTCTTT
j_call: TRBJ2-7; clone_size: NA; v_call: TRBV7-6; d_call: TRBD2; cdr3_aa: CASSPALGDYRYEQYF; cdr3_nt: TGTGCCAGCAGTCCTGCCTTAGGGGACTATCGGTACGAGCAGTACTTC
j_call: TRBJ2-7; clone_size: few; v_call: TRBV5-1; d_call: TRBD1; cdr3_aa: CASSLEGQVSYEQYF; cdr3_nt: TGCGCCAGCAGCTTAGAGGGACAGGTATCCTACGAGCAGTACTTC
j_call: TRBJ2-7; clone_size: NA; v_call: TRBV27; d_call: TRBD1; cdr3_aa: CASGTGQPSYEQYF; cdr3_nt: TGTGCCAGCGGGACAGGACAGCCTTCCTACGAGCAGTACTTC
j_call: TRBJ2-1; clone_size: NA; v_call: TRBV2; d_call: TRBD2; cdr3_aa: CASRGLAGGIGNEQFF; cdr3_nt: TGTGCCAGCAGGGGACTAGCGGGAGGGATCGGAAATGAGCAGTTCTTC
j_call: TRBJ2-7; clone_size: NA; v_call: TRBV18; d_call: TRBD2; cdr3_aa: CASSPEAGGRKLWQYF; cdr3_nt: TGTGCCAGCTCACCAGAGGCTGGCGGGAGAAAGCTGTGGCAGTACTTC
j_call: TRBJ2-5; clone_size: NA; v_call: TRBV4-1; d_call: TRBD1; cdr3_aa: CASSRGQGLSETQYF; cdr3_nt: TGCGCCAGCAGCCGAGGACAGGGATTGAGCGAGACCCAGTACTTC
j_call: TRBJ1-2; clone_size: NA; v_call: TRBV7-9; d_call: TRBD1; cdr3_aa: CASSLEGQVAYGYTF; cdr3_nt: TGTGCCAGCAGCTTAGAGGGACAGGTCGCCTATGGCTACACCTTC
j_call: TRBJ2-2; clone_size: NA; v_call: TRBV6-5; d_call: NA; cdr3_aa: CASSYSNTGELFF; cdr3_nt: TGTGCCAGCAGTTACTCGAACACCGGGGAGCTGTTTTTT
j_call: TRBJ2-6; clone_size: NA; v_call: TRBV29-1; d_call: TRBD1; cdr3_aa: CSVEDRRDRTSGANVLTF; cdr3_nt: TGCAGCGTTGAAGATCGTAGGGACAGAACCTCTGGGGCCAACGTCCTGACTTTC
j_call: TRBJ2-1; clone_size: NA; v_call: TRBV6-6; d_call: TRBD2; cdr3_aa: CASSRTSSGSSNEQFF; cdr3_nt: TGTGCCAGCAGCCGCACCTCTAGCGGGAGCTCCAATGAGCAGTTCTTC
j_call: TRBJ2-2; clone_size: few; v_call: TRBV5-6; d_call: TRBD2; cdr3_aa: CASSFGLAGGPGGELFF; cdr3_nt: TGTGCCAGCAGCTTCGGACTAGCGGGAGGGCCCGGCGGGGAGCTGTTTTTT
j_call: TRBJ1-4; clone_size: few; v_call: TRBV4-1; d_call: NA; cdr3_aa: CASSQAGGWEKLFF; cdr3_nt: TGCGCCAGCAGCCAAGCAGGCGGGTGGGAAAAACTGTTTTTT
j_call: TRBJ1-4; clone_size: NA; v_call: TRBV5-1; d_call: TRBD1; cdr3_aa: CASNPGTGNEKLFF; cdr3_nt: TGCGCCAGCAATCCCGGGACAGGGAATGAAAAACTGTTTTTT
j_call: TRBJ1-1; clone_size: few; v_call: TRBV5-1; d_call: NA; cdr3_aa: CASSPGDDTEAFF; cdr3_nt: TGCGCCAGCAGCCCAGGGGACGACACTGAAGCTTTCTTT